The 19 T cell receptor beta chains listed next were all sequenced from one sample in a study of glioma-infiltrating T cells after dendritic cell vaccination. The assay was immunoSEQ multiplex PCR, and TCRdb's table has in-frame clones only and misses some. The repertoire holds around 96,000 clones, with around 80% as singletons. Sequences were derived from blood, sampled before dendritic cell vaccination. The source is a human donor with glioblastoma.

This clone was counted only a few times. The chain joins TRBV5-6 to TRBJ2-7; TRBD2 aligns across 7 bases. Germline V gene lookup returns CDR1 SGHDT and CDR2 YYEEEE. Trimming removed 1 base from V and 0 bases from J; junction bases left unmatched: 4. The CDR3 has 15 residues. DNA of the CDR3: TGTGCCAGCAGCTTGAGAGCGGGAATCTCCTACGAGCAGTACTTC. It encodes CASSLRAGISYEQYF.

The gene calls are TRBV4-2 and TRBJ2-1, with TRBD2 matching 8 bases. J lost 6 bases, V lost 1 base, and 8 bases had no gene match. Germline V gives CDR1 LGHNA, CDR2 YNFKEQ. The CDR3 sequence is 16 residues long. CDR3 sequence: CASSQGVAGKGNEQFF. CDR3 sequence (DNA): TGTGCCAGCAGCCAAGGGGTAGCGGGGAAGGGCAATGAGCAGTTCTTC.

The V call is TRBV29-1, the J call TRBJ2-3, with TRBD2 matching 10 bases. The germline CDR1 and CDR2 sequences are SQVTM and ANQGSEA. Losses at the gene ends were 6 bases for V and 5 bases for J; bases not matched to a gene: 8. CDR3 size: 14 residues. In DNA, the CDR3 is TGCAGCGTGGCCCGTGGGACTAGCGAAGATACGCAGTATTTT. It specifies CSVARGTSEDTQYF.

The chain links TRBV10-2 to TRBJ2-1, with D tentatively TRBD2 (6 bases). The CDR3 has 14 amino acids. Between the trimmed V and J ends, which lost 0 bases and 10 bases, there was a span of 13 bases. CDR1 WSHSY and CDR2 SAAADI come from the germline V gene. CDR3 region: CASSESGPGGEQFF. CDR3 bases: TGCGCCAGCAGTGAGTCGGGACCCGGGGGAGAGCAGTTCTTC.

V is TRBV19 and J is TRBJ2-1, with a possible D match to TRBD2 (6 bases). Per germline, CDR1 LNHDA and CDR2 SQIVND (reference sequence). V gave up 5 bases and J gave up 4 bases, with 18 bases separating them. This CDR3 has 16 residues. The CDR3 DNA follows: TGTGCCAGTAGTCACTCCGGGACTCCCCTATACAATGAGCAGTTCTTC. Translation gives CASSHSGTPLYNEQFF.

The CDR3 DNA is TGTGCCAGCAGTGAGGGAGCGGGGGTTATCAATGAGCAGTTCTTC. This codes for CASSEGAGVINEQFF. V usage is TRBV6-1 and J usage is TRBJ2-1; 8 nucleotides align to TRBD2. V gave up 3 bases and J gave up 6 bases; unmatched junction bases: 7. This CDR3 is 15 amino acids long. Germline-derived CDR1 and CDR2 are MNHNS and SASEGT.

CDR3 protein: CASSSNRGLDEKLFF. CDR3 DNA: TGTGCCAGCAGCAGTAACAGGGGGCTTGATGAAAAACTGTTTTTT. J is TRBJ1-4 and V is TRBV7-9; 9 bases agree with TRBD1. The CDR3 covers 15 residues. Germline values: CDR1 SEHNR, CDR2 FQNEAQ (reference sequence). With V trimmed by 5 bases and J by 6 bases, 7 bases remained unmatched.

The chain recombines TRBV10-3 with TRBJ1-1, with D possibly matching TRBD1 (5 bases). Germline lookup yields CDR1 ENHRY and CDR2 SYGVKD. The CDR3 runs 14 residues. V was pared by 7 bases and J by 3 bases, with 15 bases between. CDR3 loop: CAIMVGRDDTEAFF. The CDR3 region has the DNA TGTGCCATCATGGTGGGGAGGGACGACACTGAAGCTTTCTTT.

This clone was seen just once. The chain employs TRBV7-9 and TRBJ1-4, with a tentative D call TRBD1 (5 bases). Looked up from germline, CDR1 is SEHNR and CDR2 is FQNEAQ (reference sequence). Trimming took 4 bases from V and 3 from J, leaving 15 bases between them. The CDR3 is 16 amino acids. CDR3 loop: CASSSPPRGSNEKLFF. CDR3 nucleotides: TGTGCCAGCAGCTCCCCCCCAAGGGGCTCTAATGAAAAACTGTTTTTT.

The CDR3 sequence is CASSLNRNTEAFF. DNA of the CDR3: TGTGCCAGCAGCTTAAACAGGAACACTGAAGCTTTCTTT. The chain has TRBV5-4 and TRBJ1-1; D uncertain. CDR3 length: 13 residues. Trimming left V 2 bases short and J 1 base short, with 6 bases between. Germline-derived CDR1 and CDR2 are SGHNT and YYREEE (reference sequence).

The chain has TRBV4-2 and TRBJ1-1, with TRBD1 identical over 9 bases. Unmatched junction bases numbered 7, after V lost 3 bases and J lost 8 bases. Germline-derived CDR1 and CDR2 are LGHNA and YNFKEQ. The CDR3 runs to 14 residues. The CDR3 DNA sequence: TGTGCCAGCAGCCAGACGGCGGGACAGGGAGAAGCTTTCTTT. It specifies CASSQTAGQGEAFF.

V and J are TRBV10-3 and TRBJ2-7, with 8 bases lining up with TRBD2. CDR3 size: 15 residues. Trimming cost V 6 bases and J 3 bases; bases outside gene matches: 10. Germline CDR1 is ENHRY and CDR2 is SYGVKD. CDR3 DNA: TGTGCCATCAGCTCCACTAGCGGAGCTCGCTACGAGCAGTACTTC. Translation: CAISSTSGARYEQYF.

V and J are TRBV7-9 and TRBJ2-3; possibly TRBD1 for D (6 bases). V was clipped by 5 bases and J by 6 bases, with 27 bases between them. Germline lookup yields CDR1 SEHNR and CDR2 FQNEAQ (reference sequence). This CDR3 spans 18 amino acids. CDR3 coding DNA: TGTGCCAGCAGCCGAAGACAGGCTATCACTAGAAACACGGATACGCAGTATTTT. It is translated as CASSRRQAITRNTDTQYF.

This clone was detected only once. The chain has TRBV25-1 and TRBJ2-1; no clear D. This CDR3 comprises 15 residues. Germline V gene sequence: CDR1 MGHDK, CDR2 SYGVNS. The germline V and J ends were trimmed by 6 bases and 6 bases, with 18 bases remaining between them. The CDR3 is CASSATLNAPNEQFF. CDR3 coding DNA: TGTGCCAGCAGCGCTACCCTAAACGCCCCCAATGAGCAGTTCTTC.

V is TRBV6-4 and J is TRBJ2-3; no reliable D call. CDR3 size: 14 residues. Germline CDR1 reads MRHNA; CDR2 reads SNTAGT. Trimming removed 3 bases from V and 6 bases from J, with 13 bases in between. CDR3 in amino acids: CASSDTAAADTQYF. The CDR3 DNA reads as TGTGCCAGCAGTGATACGGCCGCGGCGGATACGCAGTATTTT.

To note about this clone: Lacking the conserved final phenylalanine or tryptophan, this CDR3 likely reflects a read error. V usage is TRBV7-9 and J usage is TRBJ2-7; a possible D gene is TRBD2 (6 bases). V lost 5 bases to trimming and J lost 4 bases, with 15 bases between them. The germline CDR1 and CDR2 sequences are SEHNR and FQNEAQ (reference sequence). The CDR3 runs to 14 residues. CDR3 DNA sequence: TGTGCCAGCAGCGTAACCGGGACTCAGTACGAGCAGTACCTC. Translation: CASSVTGTQYEQYL.

This clone was seen a few times. The V and J genes are TRBV19 and TRBJ2-1, with unresolved D. The V end was cut by 4 bases, the J end by 3 bases, with 7 bases between. CDR3 length equals 13 residues. The germline gives CDR1 LNHDA, CDR2 SQIVND (reference sequence). The CDR3 DNA reads as TGTGCCAGTAGTACCACGAGCTACAATGAGCAGTTCTTC. Amino acids: CASSTTSYNEQFF.

The chain is built from TRBV4-1 and TRBJ2-7, with 8 bases fitting TRBD1. Per the germline V gene, CDR1 is MGHRA and CDR2 is YSYEKL. The CDR3 length is 13 residues. The trim removed 3 bases at V and 5 bases at J, leaving 3 bases unmatched. CDR3 bases: TGCGCCAGCAGCCAGGCAGGGGGCAACGAGCAGTACTTC. Its protein is CASSQAGGNEQYF.

The gene calls are TRBV5-1 and TRBJ1-1; the D gene is possibly TRBD1 (6 bases). The CDR3 covers 16 residues. Germline V gene data show CDR1 as SGHRS and CDR2 as YFSETQ. The V end was cut by 3 bases, the J end by 5 bases, with 20 bases between. In DNA form, the CDR3 reads TGCGCCAGCAGCTCCGGGGGGTGGGGGCGATCGACTGAAGCTTTCTTT. Translated, it gives CASSSGGWGRSTEAFF.